What follows describes a single T cell receptor beta chain. Antigen: not known. Cultured CD4+ T cells had their DNA profiled by the Oncomine TCR Beta short-read assay. TCRdb reanalysed the PCR reads using MiXCR and keeps one entry per CDR3 protein. The sample lists 21,000 or so distinct CDR3 sequences, around half occurring once. Treatment described: roughly 10-day PBMC culture with coronavirus spike peptide pools or control peptides (ViraFEST assay). On days 3 and 7, half the medium was swapped for fresh IL-2-containing medium. This sample is part of a study of vaccination and CD4 T cells after COVID-19. Study details: Investigators drew the post-COVID samples a median 101 days after diagnosis, with a range of 35 to 161. General study findings and limits: A median of 86.3% of reactive clones, in convalescent patients, became evident only post-vaccination. When vaccine-specific clones from convalescent patients were examined, 304 of 307 were spike mono-reactive.

V was trimmed by 6 bases and J by 0 bases, leaving 9 bases between them. CDR1 and CDR2 from the germline V gene are DFQATT and SNEGSKA (reference sequence). The CDR3 is made up of 12 amino acids. The sequence came from a human donor who had recovered from COVID-19. V and J are TRBV20-1 and TRBJ2-7; D not resolved. The sequenced material came from CD4+ T cells from blood, cultured in vitro. CDR3 in amino acids: CSALPPSYEQYF. The CDR3 nucleotides read TGCAGTGCCCTCCCCCCCTCCTACGAGCAGTACTTC.